The clone carrying this T cell receptor (beta chain) appeared a few times. Each cDNA got a UMI-containing oligo ligated at its 3' end. An equimolar mix of RC1.1 and RC1.2 primed the beta chain across TRBC1 and TRBC2. TCRdb re-analysed the UMI-ligation and nested PCR reads in MiXCR, keeping a single row per CDR3 protein. This table holds tens of thousands of distinct CDR3 sequences, under 14% found once. The data originate from a study of quantifying T cell responses using KT2 cells. Study-wide context: Reverse transcription used primers in the TCR alpha and beta constant regions.

V was clipped by 6 bases and J by 4 bases, with 7 bases between them. The CDR3 is 11 amino acids. The chain is built from TRBV12-3 or TRBV12-4 and TRBJ2-7; D remains ambiguous. The sequencing sample was made of PBMCs spiked with cells of the T cell clone KT2. The receptor was derived from a human donor. CDR3 region: CASSSFYEQYF. The CDR3 bases are TGTGCCAGCAGCTCATTTTACGAGCAGTACTTC.